The table lists the clone carrying this TCR beta chain with a few counts. Sequence at one end of the junction differs from germline and may be a read error. The CDR3 runs to 11 residues. Germline V gene lookup returns CDR1 SGHAT and CDR2 FQNNGV. The template was RNA from unsorted bulk tissue. This record belongs to a study of tumor and adjacent non-tumor tissue in lung cancer. Three rounds of nested PCR, following a modified ARM-PCR protocol, produced the TCRbeta library. One entry per CDR3 protein, called by TCRdb with MiXCR from the multiplex PCR reads. Of about 80,000 distinct CDR3 sequences detected, roughly 80% appear once; the ten largest clones hold more than 10%.

The gene calls are TRBV11-2 and TRBJ2-7; the D is unclear. The receptor was derived from a woman aged 45-60 years with non-small cell lung cancer. The sample was lung tumor tissue. The CDR3 reads CASSSSIEQYF. CDR3 DNA: TGTGCTAGCAGCTCCTCAATAGAGCAATACTTC.